The 26 T cell receptor beta chains given below trace back to one sample, sequenced in a study of blood T cell repertoires in COVID-19. TCRdb's copy holds only in-frame clones and misses some; the assay was immunoSEQ multiplex PCR. The top ten hold 2.5% to 3.5% of the sample, which has some 240,000 clones, around 88% seen once. The sequenced material came from PBMCs or T cells enriched from blood (not recorded which). The receptors were sampled from a woman in her thirties or forties with acute COVID-19.

This clone occurred a few times. The V and J genes are TRBV19 and TRBJ1-5; weak D call: TRBD1 (6 bases). Trimming removed 4 bases from V and 4 bases from J, with 11 bases in between. This CDR3 comprises 14 residues. The germline CDR1 and CDR2 sequences are LNHDA and SQIVND (reference sequence). The CDR3 sequence: CASSNLGQNQPQHF. The DNA for the CDR3 is TGTGCCAGTAGTAACCTCGGACAGAATCAGCCCCAGCATTTT.

The V and J genes are TRBV29-1 and TRBJ2-7, with D perhaps matching TRBD2 (6 bases). The germline gives CDR1 SQVTM, CDR2 ANQGSEA. The V and J ends lost 0 bases and 4 bases respectively, with 16 bases between them. This CDR3 comprises 15 residues. The CDR3 DNA sequence: TGCAGCGTTGAAGACCTAGCGTCTTCTTCGTACGAGCAGTACTTC. Its translation is CSVEDLASSSYEQYF.

In its sample, this clone was seen a few times. The chain couples TRBV12-5 to TRBJ2-3, with a weak D call TRBD2 (6 bases). Germline CDR1 reads LGHNT; CDR2 reads FRNRAP. V lost 0 bases and J 6 bases, leaving 10 bases between the germline ends. The CDR3 extends over 14 amino acids. In DNA, the CDR3 is TGTGCTAGTGGTTTGGTTCCGGGAGCCGATACGCAGTATTTT. Its translation is CASGLVPGADTQYF.

CDR3 residues: CASRDRVYGYTF. As DNA, the CDR3 is TGTGCCAGCAGAGACAGGGTTTATGGCTACACCTTC. The chain links TRBV27 to TRBJ1-2; 7 nucleotides align to TRBD1. Unmatched junction bases numbered 3, after V lost 6 bases and J lost 5 bases. Germline-derived CDR1 and CDR2 are MNHEY and SMNVEV (reference sequence). This CDR3 has 12 amino acids.

The chain carries TRBV13 and TRBJ2-1, with 15 positions matching TRBD2. This CDR3 region has 15 residues. V lost 4 bases and J lost 7; bases outside the gene matches: 2. In germline, CDR1 is PRHDT, CDR2 FYEKMQ (reference sequence). The chain's CDR3 is CASSWGLAGGNEQFF. The CDR3 nucleotides read TGTGCCAGCAGCTGGGGACTAGCGGGAGGTAATGAGCAGTTCTTC.

The chain has TRBV14 and TRBJ2-7; 9 positions match TRBD1. CDR3 size: 13 residues. Trimming took 4 bases from V and 3 from J; bases not matched to a gene: 1. Germline loops: CDR1 SGHDN, CDR2 FVKESK. The CDR3 bases are TGTGCCAGCAGCCTGGGACAGGGCTACGAGCAGTACTTC. Residues: CASSLGQGYEQYF. The full variable domain, in which reference TRBV14 and TRBJ2-7 provide the parts outside the CDR3, is EAGVTQFPSHSVIEKGQTVTLRCDPISGHDNLYWYRRVMGKEIKFLLHFVKESKQDESGMPNNRFLAERTGGTYSTLKVQPAELEDSGVYFCASSLGQGYEQYFGPGTRLTVT.

This clone was seen only once. This chain connects TRBV29-1 to TRBJ2-7; TRBD1 matches 10 bases. CDR1 SQVTM and CDR2 ANQGSEA come from the germline V gene. Germline trimming cut 7 bases from V and 5 bases from J; bases unmatched to any gene: 5. The CDR3 contains 12 residues. DNA for the CDR3: TGCAGCGCCACCGGGACAGGGGACGAGCAGTACTTC. Translated, it gives CSATGTGDEQYF.

This chain uses TRBV6-1 with TRBJ2-3, with 15 bases identical to TRBD2. The trim removed 4 bases at V and 6 bases at J, leaving 5 bases unmatched. Germline lookup yields CDR1 MNHNS and CDR2 SASEGT. The CDR3 contains 16 residues. The CDR3 loop reads CASSGGLAGGADTQYF. The CDR3 coding sequence is TGTGCCAGCAGTGGCGGACTAGCGGGAGGGGCGGATACGCAGTATTTT.

This rearrangement joins TRBV30 to TRBJ1-6; a weak D match, TRBD1 (5 bases). The CDR3 loop spans 14 amino acids. Per germline, CDR1 GTSNPN and CDR2 SVGIG (reference sequence). V was clipped by 3 bases and J by 3 bases, with 9 bases between them. DNA for the CDR3: TGTGCCTGGAGGGAGGGGAACTATAATTCACCCCTCCACTTT. The encoded protein is CAWREGNYNSPLHF.

The CDR3: CAIGRTGVDEQYF. Written as DNA, the CDR3 is TGTGCCATCGGTAGGACAGGGGTTGACGAGCAGTACTTC. The J gene is TRBJ2-7, the V gene TRBV6-5, with 9 bases aligning to TRBD1. The CDR3 runs 13 residues. The germline V gene has CDR1 MNHEY and CDR2 SVGAGI. With V trimmed by 10 bases and J by 5 bases, 9 bases remained unmatched.

The CDR3 DNA is TGTGCCAGCAGTTTGCGAGCGGTTGAGCAGTTCTTC. This encodes CASSLRAVEQFF. The rearrangement links TRBV12-3 or TRBV12-4 to TRBJ2-1, with TRBD2 as a possible D gene (5 bases). The CDR3 length is 12 residues. Trimming left V 3 bases short and J 9 bases short, with 9 bases between.

This chain connects TRBV19 to TRBJ2-3, with a possible D match to TRBD2 (6 bases). Per the germline V gene, CDR1 is LNHDA and CDR2 is SQIVND (reference sequence). The CDR3 is 14 amino acids. Between the trimmed V and J ends, which lost 3 bases and 4 bases, there was a span of 11 bases. CDR3 region: CASSMETSSDTQYF. The CDR3 DNA reads TGTGCCAGTAGTATGGAGACTAGTTCAGATACGCAGTATTTT.

The rearrangement uses TRBV28 and TRBJ2-1; 12 bases are shared with TRBD2. Germline lookup yields CDR1 MDHEN and CDR2 SYDVKM. J was trimmed by 7 bases and V by 5 bases; bases with no gene match: 6. The CDR3 extends over 15 amino acids. The CDR3 region is CASSLGLAGTNEQFF. The CDR3 DNA sequence: TGTGCCAGCAGTCTCGGACTAGCGGGGACAAATGAGCAGTTCTTC.

This clone was detected only once. V usage is TRBV10-1 and J usage is TRBJ2-1; maybe TRBD2 (6 bases). The CDR3 is made up of 16 amino acids. V dropped 0 bases and J dropped 4 bases, with 13 bases sitting between them. Germline V gene sequence: CDR1 WNHNN, CDR2 SYGVQD (reference sequence). The CDR3 loop reads CASSESGLAPYNEQFF. In nucleotides, the CDR3 is TGCGCCAGCAGTGAGTCGGGTCTAGCGCCTTACAATGAGCAGTTCTTC.

The chain carries TRBV19 and TRBJ1-6; weak D call: TRBD1 (5 bases). Trimming cost V 3 bases and J 7 bases, with 13 bases left between them. The CDR3 length is 15 residues. Germline V gene lookup returns CDR1 LNHDA and CDR2 SQIVND (reference sequence). The CDR3 sequence is CASSIRRGGNSPLHF. In DNA, the CDR3 is TGTGCCAGTAGTATTCGAAGGGGAGGGAATTCACCCCTCCACTTT.

The chain joins TRBV3-1 (or the pseudogene TRBV3-2) to TRBJ2-2, with 10 bases identical to TRBD1. From germline, CDR1 is LGHDT and CDR2 YNNKEL (reference sequence). The CDR3 is 19 amino acids. The V gene end was trimmed by 3 bases and the J gene end by 1 base; junction bases not matched to a gene: 11. CDR3 bases: TGTGCCAGCAGCCAGCCGGGACAGGGGAATTTTGAGAACACCGGGGAGCTGTTTTTT. This gives the protein CASSQPGQGNFENTGELFF.

On this clone itself: The same CDR3 also results from other DNA sequences found in this sample. This chain uses TRBV6-5 with TRBJ2-6; weak D call: TRBD2 (5 bases). Trimming took 7 bases from V and 0 from J, leaving 10 bases between them. Germline V gene data show CDR1 as MNHEY and CDR2 as SVGAGI. CDR3 length: 15 residues. Written as DNA, the CDR3 is TGTGCCAGCACCCGGGGTAGCTCTGGGGCCAACGTCCTGACTTTC. Protein sequence: CASTRGSSGANVLTF.

This clone was picked up one time. This sequence joins TRBV6-5 and TRBJ1-3; 8 nucleotides align to TRBD1. V was clipped by 10 bases and J by 6 bases; unmatched bases: 5. Germline V CDR1 and CDR2: MNHEY, SVGAGI. This CDR3 spans 12 amino acids. The CDR3 loop is CATRTGQNTIYF. The CDR3 coding sequence is TGTGCCACCAGGACAGGGCAAAACACCATATATTTT.

The chain is built from TRBV13 and TRBJ2-2; 7 bases match TRBD1. V was pared by 5 bases and J by 7 bases, with 13 bases of the junction left unmatched. CDR1 and CDR2 (germline): PRHDT, FYEKMQ (reference sequence). The length of the CDR3 is 16 residues. CDR3 sequence: CASSNDAGTEIGELFF. In nucleotides, the CDR3 is TGTGCCAGCAGCAACGATGCCGGGACAGAAATCGGGGAGCTGTTTTTT.

V and J are TRBV9 and TRBJ2-3; TRBD1 matches at 7 bases. Unmatched junction bases numbered 12, after V lost 4 bases and J lost 7 bases. Germline CDR1 is SGDLS and CDR2 is YYNGEE. CDR3 length: 15 residues. CDR3 region: CASSNRGGRGYTQYF. The CDR3 nucleotides read TGTGCCAGCAGCAACAGGGGTGGCCGAGGGTATACGCAGTATTTT.

This clone was counted a single time. The chain has TRBV6-5 and TRBJ2-3, with unresolved D. Trimming left V 6 bases short and J 8 bases short, with 15 bases between. The germline gives CDR1 MNHEY, CDR2 SVGAGI. The length of the CDR3 is 13 residues. CDR3 residues: CASRLDPFATQYF. The DNA for the CDR3 is TGTGCCAGCAGACTCGATCCTTTTGCTACGCAGTATTTT.

This clone was counted a few times. The chain joins TRBV9 to TRBJ1-4, with 7 positions matching TRBD1. Germline V gene data show CDR1 as SGDLS and CDR2 as YYNGEE. The CDR3 has 14 residues. V trimming: 0 bases; J trimming: 8 bases; junction bases outside the gene matches: 4. The CDR3 region is CASSVDRGGEKLFF. The CDR3, as DNA: TGTGCCAGCAGCGTAGACAGGGGCGGCGAAAAACTGTTTTTT.

The gene calls are TRBV27 and TRBJ2-2, with 9 bases matching TRBD2. In germline, CDR1 is MNHEY, CDR2 SMNVEV (reference sequence). This CDR3 region has 15 residues. Trimming at V came to 8 bases and at J to 0 bases, leaving 4 bases not matched to a gene. CDR3 DNA: TGTGCCAGCGGATCTAGCGGGACGAACACCGGGGAGCTGTTTTTT. Amino acid sequence: CASGSSGTNTGELFF.

The gene calls are TRBV6-5 and TRBJ2-7; 8 bases align to TRBD1. This CDR3 has 14 residues. Trimming took 4 bases from V and 2 from J; bases not matched to a gene: 4. CDR1 MNHEY and CDR2 SVGAGI come from the germline V gene. The CDR3 DNA sequence: TGTGCCAGCAGTTCCCCGACAGGGGCCTACGAGCAGTACTTC. Translating gives CASSSPTGAYEQYF.

In this sample, this clone turned up once. V and J are TRBV15 and TRBJ2-1; TRBD2 matches at 7 bases. The CDR3 length is 15 residues. V shed 0 bases, J shed 5 bases, and the junction held 4 bases outside the gene matches. Germline V CDR1 and CDR2: LNHNV, YYDKDF (reference sequence). The CDR3 is CATSRETSRNNEQFF. The DNA of the CDR3 is TGTGCCACCAGCAGAGAGACTAGCAGGAACAATGAGCAGTTCTTC.

This clone was detected only once. The chain has TRBV11-3 and TRBJ2-7; 7 bases align to TRBD1. This CDR3 spans 14 amino acids. The V and J ends lost 3 bases and 2 bases, in that order; junction bases with no gene match: 4. Per the germline V gene, CDR1 is SGHNT and CDR2 is YENEEA. CDR3 sequence reads: CASSLWTGPYEQYF. CDR3 DNA sequence: TGTGCCAGCAGCTTGTGGACAGGCCCCTACGAGCAGTACTTC.